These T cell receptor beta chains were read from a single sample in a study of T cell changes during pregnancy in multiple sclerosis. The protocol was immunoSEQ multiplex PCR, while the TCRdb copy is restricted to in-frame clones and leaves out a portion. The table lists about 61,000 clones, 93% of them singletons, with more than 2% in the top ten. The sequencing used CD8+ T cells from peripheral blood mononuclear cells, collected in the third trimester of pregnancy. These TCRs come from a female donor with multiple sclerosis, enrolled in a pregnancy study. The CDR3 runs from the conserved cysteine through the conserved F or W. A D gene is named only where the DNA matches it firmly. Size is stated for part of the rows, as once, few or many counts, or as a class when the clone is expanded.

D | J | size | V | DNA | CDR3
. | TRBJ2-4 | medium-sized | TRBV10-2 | TGCGCCAGCAGTGACTGGGCGGGCCTAGCCAAAAACATTCAGTACTTC | CASSDWAGLAKNIQYF
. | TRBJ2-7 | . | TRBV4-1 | TGCGCCAGCAGCCAAGATTTGAGGGAGGTAACGTACGAGCAGTACTTC | CASSQDLREVTYEQYF
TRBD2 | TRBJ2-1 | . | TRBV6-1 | TGTGCCAGCAGAGAACTAGCGGGAGCCTACAATGAGCAGTTCTTC | CASRELAGAYNEQFF
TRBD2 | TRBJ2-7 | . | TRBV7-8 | TGTGCCAGCAGCCCACACAGACTAGCGGGAATCCACGAGCAGTACTTC | CASSPHRLAGIHEQYF
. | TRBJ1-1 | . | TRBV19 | TGTGCCAGTACCATAGGAGGGACTGAAGCTTTCTTT | CASTIGGTEAFF
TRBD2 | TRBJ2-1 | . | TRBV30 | TGTGCCTGGTCTAGCGGGAATGAGCAGTTCTTC | CAWSSGNEQFF
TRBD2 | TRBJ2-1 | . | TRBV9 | TGTGCCAGCAGCGTAGTCAGACTAGCCGGGTACAATGAGCAGTTCTTC | CASSVVRLAGYNEQFF
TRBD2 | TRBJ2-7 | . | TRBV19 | TGTGCCAGTAGTATAGATCTCGCGGGGGAGGCAGACTTC | CASSIDLAGEADF
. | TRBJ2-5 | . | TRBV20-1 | TGCAGTGCTAGAGCTTTAGAGTCCCAGTACTTC | CSARALESQYF
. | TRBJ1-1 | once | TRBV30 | TGTGCCTGGAGCTCCGAGGGCAACACTGAAGCTTTCTTT | CAWSSEGNTEAFF
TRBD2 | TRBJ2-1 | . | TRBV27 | TGTGCCAGCAGCCCCAAGACTAGCGGGAGGGATTTTGATCGCAATGAGCAGTTCTTC | CASSPKTSGRDFDRNEQFF
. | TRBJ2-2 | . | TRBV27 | TGTGCCAGCAGTTTCGGTGGCACCGGGGAGCTGTTTTTT | CASSFGGTGELFF
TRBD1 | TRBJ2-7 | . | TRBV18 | TGTGCCAGCTCACCAGGGACAGGGAGCCTCTACGAGCAGTACTTC | CASSPGTGSLYEQYF
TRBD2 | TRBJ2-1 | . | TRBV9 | TGTGCCAGCAGCGTATCTAGCGGGGGGTCCTACAATGAGCAGTTCTTC | CASSVSSGGSYNEQFF
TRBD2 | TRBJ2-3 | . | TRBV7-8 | TGTGCCAGCAGCTTAGAATTAGCGGGGGGCACAGATACGCAGTATTTT | CASSLELAGGTDTQYF
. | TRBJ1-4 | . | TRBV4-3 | TGCGCCAGCAGCCAAGTCCGGGGGATGTCTAATGAAAAACTGTTTTTT | CASSQVRGMSNEKLFF
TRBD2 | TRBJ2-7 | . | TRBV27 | TGTGCCACCCGGGGGGGTTTCTATGGCGAGCAGTACTTC | CATRGGFYGEQYF
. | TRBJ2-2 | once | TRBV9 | TGTGCCAGCAGCGTAGATCTTGGGCCGAACACCGGGGAGCTGTTTTTT | CASSVDLGPNTGELFF
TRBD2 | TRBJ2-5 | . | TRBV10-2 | TGCGCCAGCAGAATAGCGGGAGGGGGGCAAGAGACCCAGTACTTC | CASRIAGGGQETQYF
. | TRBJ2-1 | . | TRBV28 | TGTGCCAGCAGTTCCCCCAGGACATACTACAATGAGCAGTTCTTC | CASSSPRTYYNEQFF
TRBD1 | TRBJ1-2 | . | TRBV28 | TGTGCCAGCAGTCCGGGCGGGACAGCGAATCTCTATGGCTACACCTTC | CASSPGGTANLYGYTF
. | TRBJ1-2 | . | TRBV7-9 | TGTGCCAGCAGCTTGGCGGAGAATGGCTACACCTTC | CASSLAENGYTF
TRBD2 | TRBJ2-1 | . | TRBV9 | TGTGCCAGCAGCGTAGGGACTAGCGGGATTGATGAGCAGTTCTTC | CASSVGTSGIDEQFF
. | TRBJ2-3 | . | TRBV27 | TGTGCCAGCAGTAGTAGACAGGCCCCCGATACGCAGTATTTT | CASSSRQAPDTQYF
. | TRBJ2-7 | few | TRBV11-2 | TGTGCCAGCAGCCCAAACTACGAGCAGTACTTC | CASSPNYEQYF
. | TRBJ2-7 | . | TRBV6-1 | TGTGCCAGCTACAGCTACGAGCAGTACTTC | CASYSYEQYF
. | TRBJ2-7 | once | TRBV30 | TGTGCCTGGGGGAGCGTTGGGGCCTACGAGCAGTACTTC | CAWGSVGAYEQYF
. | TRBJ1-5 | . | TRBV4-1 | TGCGCCAGCAGCCAAGTCGGTGCGGGCAATCAGCCCCAGCATTTT | CASSQVGAGNQPQHF
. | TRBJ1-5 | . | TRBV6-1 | TGTGCCAGCAGGGGTGACAGCCATAGCAATCAGCCCCAGCATTTT | CASRGDSHSNQPQHF
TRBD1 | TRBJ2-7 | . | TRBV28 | TGTGCCAGCAGTCCGTTTGGGACAGGGAACTACGAGCAGTACTTC | CASSPFGTGNYEQYF
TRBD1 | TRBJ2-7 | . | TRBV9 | TGTGCCAGCAGCGAAACCGGGACAGGCAGCGGCGAGCAGTACTTC | CASSETGTGSGEQYF
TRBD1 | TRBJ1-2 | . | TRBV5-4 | TGTGCCAGCAGCTTGGGACAGGGAGGCTATGGCTACACCTTC | CASSLGQGGYGYTF
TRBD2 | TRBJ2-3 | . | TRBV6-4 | TGTGCCAGCAGTGAGCGAGCGGGAGACGGTTCGGATACGCAGTATTTT | CASSERAGDGSDTQYF
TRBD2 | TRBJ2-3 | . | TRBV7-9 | TGTGCCAGCAGCCAACCGGGGGGGATCGAAGATACGCAGTATTTT | CASSQPGGIEDTQYF
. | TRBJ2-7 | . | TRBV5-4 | TGTGCCAGCAGCTTAGGGAGCTCCTACGAGCAGTACTTC | CASSLGSSYEQYF
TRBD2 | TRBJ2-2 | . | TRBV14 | TGTGCCAGCAGCCAAGAGGCTAGCGGGAGAATCGGGGAGCTGTTTTTT | CASSQEASGRIGELFF
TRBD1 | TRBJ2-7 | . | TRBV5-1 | TGCGCCAGCAGCATGGGACAGGGGTCCCACGAGCAGTACTTC | CASSMGQGSHEQYF
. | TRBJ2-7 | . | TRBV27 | TGTGCCAGCACCTCGGGAGGGGGCGCGTACGAGCAGTACTTC | CASTSGGGAYEQYF
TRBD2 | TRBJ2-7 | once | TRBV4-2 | TGTGCCAGCGGATTACAGCGGGAGACTTCCTACGAGCAGTACTTC | CASGLQRETSYEQYF
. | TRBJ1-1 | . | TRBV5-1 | TGCGCCAGCAGAAGGGGCACTGAAGCTTTCTTT | CASRRGTEAFF
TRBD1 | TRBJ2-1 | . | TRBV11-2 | TGTGCCAGCAGTTGGGACAGGGCGTACAATGAGCAGTTCTTC | CASSWDRAYNEQFF
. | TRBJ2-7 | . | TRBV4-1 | TGCGCCAGCAGCTACTATTCGGGACAAAAATACGAGCAGTACTTC | CASSYYSGQKYEQYF
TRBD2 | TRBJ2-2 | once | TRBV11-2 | TGTGCCAGCAGCTCCCCCGAGCGGGAGCACCCCGGGGAGCTGTTTTTT | CASSSPEREHPGELFF
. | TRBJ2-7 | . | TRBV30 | TGTGCCTGGAACAGACTAGTTCGTTGGTACTTC | CAWNRLVRWYF
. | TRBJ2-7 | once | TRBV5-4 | TGTGCCAGCAGCTTATGGGGCAGAACATACGAGCAGTACTTC | CASSLWGRTYEQYF
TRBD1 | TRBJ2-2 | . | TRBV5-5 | TGTGCCAGCAGTCCCGGGACAGGGTATCCCGGGGAGCTGTTTTTT | CASSPGTGYPGELFF
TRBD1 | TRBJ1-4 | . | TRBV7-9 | TGTGCCAGCAGCTGGAGGACAGGGAGGAATGAAAAACTGTTTTTT | CASSWRTGRNEKLFF
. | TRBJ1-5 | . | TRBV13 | TGTGCCAGCAGCCGCCACGCCTTTCGGGATCAGCCCCAGCATTTT | CASSRHAFRDQPQHF
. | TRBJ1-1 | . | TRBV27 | TGTGCCAGCAGTTCAAACACTGAAGCTTTCTTT | CASSSNTEAFF
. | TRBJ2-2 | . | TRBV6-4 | TGTGCCAGCAGTGAATCCGTGACACAAAACACCGGGGAGCTGTTTTTT | CASSESVTQNTGELFF
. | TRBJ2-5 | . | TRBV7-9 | TGTGCCAGCAGCTCCGGACAGAACCAAGAGACCCAGTACTTC | CASSSGQNQETQYF
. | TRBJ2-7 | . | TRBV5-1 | TGCGCCAACAGCTTAGGCCCAGGGGACGAGCAGTACTTC | CANSLGPGDEQYF
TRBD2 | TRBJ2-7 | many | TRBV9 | TGTGCCAGCAGCGAGGGGGGGACTAGCGGGACGTACGAGCAGTACTTC | CASSEGGTSGTYEQYF
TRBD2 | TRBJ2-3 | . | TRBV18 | TGTGCCAGCTCACCCACCGAGGCGCTAGCGGGAGGGTCTAGCACAGATACGCAGTATTTT | CASSPTEALAGGSSTDTQYF
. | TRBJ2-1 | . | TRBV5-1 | TGCGCCAGCAGCCCGGGACTTTTAAGGCCGAGCTCCTACAATGAGCAGTTCTTC | CASSPGLLRPSSYNEQFF